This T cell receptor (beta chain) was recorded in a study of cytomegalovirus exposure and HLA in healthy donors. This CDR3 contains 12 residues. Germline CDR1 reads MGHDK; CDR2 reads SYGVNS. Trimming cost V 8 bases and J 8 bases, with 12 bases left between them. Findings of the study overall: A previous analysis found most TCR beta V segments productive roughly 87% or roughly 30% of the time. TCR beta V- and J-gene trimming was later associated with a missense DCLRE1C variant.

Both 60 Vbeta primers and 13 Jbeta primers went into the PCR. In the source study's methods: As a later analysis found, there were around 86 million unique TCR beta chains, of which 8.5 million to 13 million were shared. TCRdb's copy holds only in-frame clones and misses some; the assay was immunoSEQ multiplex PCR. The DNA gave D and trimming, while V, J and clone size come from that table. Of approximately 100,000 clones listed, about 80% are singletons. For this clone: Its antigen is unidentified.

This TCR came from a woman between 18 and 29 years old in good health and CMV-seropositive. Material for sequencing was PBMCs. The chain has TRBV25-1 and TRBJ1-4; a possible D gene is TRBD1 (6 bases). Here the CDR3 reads CASRQGREKLFF. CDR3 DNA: TGTGCCAGCCGTCAGGGGCGGGAAAAACTGTTTTTT. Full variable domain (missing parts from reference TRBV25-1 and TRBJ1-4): EADIYQTPRYLVIGTGKKITLECSQTMGHDKMYWYQQDPGMELHLIHYSYGVNSTEKGDLSSESTVSRIRTEHFPLTLESARPSHTSQYLCASRQGREKLFFGSGTQLSVL.